These T cell receptor beta chains were read from a single sample in a study of blood T cells in healthy people across ages. MiXCR was run by TCRdb on the 5' RACE reads, yielding one entry per CDR3 protein. The table has approximately 680,000 distinct CDR3 sequences, approximately 31% seen once. Material for sequencing was blood. Receptors were obtained from a woman of 80 years or more in good health. CDR3s include the opening cysteine and the closing phenylalanine or tryptophan. A D gene is named only where the DNA matches it firmly. The size entry is marked missing in some rows and otherwise reads once, few, many or a size class.

cdr3_nt | cdr3_aa | clone_size | j_call | v_call | d_call | cdr3_length
TGTGCCACCAGCAGAGTTCATCGCAGGGGATTCAATCAGCCCCAGCATTTT | CATSRVHRRGFNQPQHF | many | TRBJ1-5 | TRBV15 | . | 17
TGCAGTGCACTTGCAGGGGGCGGTTCACCCCTCCACTTT | CSALAGGGSPLHF | many | TRBJ1-6 | TRBV20-1 | TRBD1 | 13
TGTGCCAGCAGCTTATTCCGGGACAGGGGGTTCCCTGGGGCCAACGTCCTGACTTTC | CASSLFRDRGFPGANVLTF | many | TRBJ2-6 | TRBV7-6 | TRBD1 | 19
TGCAGCGTTGATGGGGGACGCTACACCTTC | CSVDGGRYTF | many | TRBJ1-2 | TRBV29-1 | . | 10
TGTGCCAGCAGCGCCGACAGGGTGTCCACCGGGGAGCTGTTTTTT | CASSADRVSTGELFF | . | TRBJ2-2 | TRBV7-2 | TRBD1 | 15
TGTGCCAGCAGTGATTCCCATAGAGCCCAAGAGACCCAGTACTTC | CASSDSHRAQETQYF | many | TRBJ2-5 | TRBV25-1 | . | 15
TGTGCCAGCAGCCCGGGGACAGGGGAGTCACCCCTCCACTTT | CASSPGTGESPLHF | few | TRBJ1-6 | TRBV3-1 | TRBD1 | 14
TGTGCCAGCAGGAAAACAGACCCAACTAATGAAAAACTGTTTTTT | CASRKTDPTNEKLFF | . | TRBJ1-4 | TRBV6-4 | . | 15
TGTGCCAGCAGCCTGTCCGGGACAGGGGGAGTCGCCGGGGAGCTGTTTTTT | CASSLSGTGGVAGELFF | once | TRBJ2-2 | TRBV14 | TRBD1 | 17
TGTGCCAGCAGCCACCCGATCGACAGGGGTATTCGCATGAACACTGAAGCTTTCTTT | CASSHPIDRGIRMNTEAFF | few | TRBJ1-1 | TRBV6-2/TRBV6-3 | TRBD1 | 19
TGCAGTGCCAAAAGCAGGGGAGGATACAATGAGCAGTTCTTC | CSAKSRGGYNEQFF | . | TRBJ2-1 | TRBV20-1 | . | 14
TGTGCCAGCAGTTTTGGAGTGTTGGGGGATATGCAGTATTTT | CASSFGVLGDMQYF | . | TRBJ2-3 | TRBV12-3/TRBV12-4 | . | 14
TGTGCCAGCAGTGCTGGGAACAGTAAAGAGACCCAGTACTTC | CASSAGNSKETQYF | many | TRBJ2-5 | TRBV12-3/TRBV12-4 | . | 14
TGCGCCAGCCCCCCCCCAGCGGGGGGTCATAGTTCCGGCACAGATACGCAGTATTTT | CASPPPAGGHSSGTDTQYF | many | TRBJ2-3 | TRBV5-1 | TRBD2 | 19
TGTGCCAGCAGCTTATTGCGAACAGGTCGAGAAAAACTGTTTTTT | CASSLLRTGREKLFF | many | TRBJ1-4 | TRBV7-8 | . | 15
TGTGCCAGCAGGATTAACTATGGCTACACCTTC | CASRINYGYTF | many | TRBJ1-2 | TRBV6-2/TRBV6-3 | . | 11
TGCGCCAGCAGCTTAGCGGGGCAAGAGGGAGATACGCAGTATTTT | CASSLAGQEGDTQYF | many | TRBJ2-3 | TRBV5-1 | TRBD2 | 15
TGTGCCAGCAGCACGTCCGGACAGGGCGTTTCAGAAAAACTGTTTTTT | CASSTSGQGVSEKLFF | many | TRBJ1-4 | TRBV28 | TRBD1 | 16
TGTGCCAGCAGCTTCACCTACAATCAGCCCCAGCATTTT | CASSFTYNQPQHF | few | TRBJ1-5 | TRBV5-6 | . | 13
TGTGCCAGCAGCCTCTTGACCAACTATGGCTACACCTTC | CASSLLTNYGYTF | . | TRBJ1-2 | TRBV7-9 | . | 13
TGTGCCAGCAGCTTGGGGCAGAAGGAGCAGCCCCAGCATTTT | CASSLGQKEQPQHF | many | TRBJ1-5 | TRBV5-8 | . | 14
TGTGCCAGCAGCCAAGATCGCCAGGGCCGGTATGGCTACACCTTC | CASSQDRQGRYGYTF | many | TRBJ1-2 | TRBV4-2 | . | 15
TGTGCCAGCAGTTACTCCGGGACAGGGAAAGAGACCCAGTACTTC | CASSYSGTGKETQYF | . | TRBJ2-5 | TRBV6-5 | TRBD1 | 15
TGCGCCAGCAGGGTGGGTATAAACACTGAAGCTTTCTTT | CASRVGINTEAFF | . | TRBJ1-1 | TRBV5-1 | . | 13
TGTGCCAGCAGTTTTGGCGGGGGGGTCTCCTACAATGAGCAGTACTTC | CASSFGGGVSYNEQYF | . | TRBJ2-7 | TRBV12-3/TRBV12-4 | TRBD2 | 16
TGTGCCAGCTCACCGTTGGGGGCGGACACCGGGGAGCTGTTTTTT | CASSPLGADTGELFF | . | TRBJ2-2 | TRBV18 | . | 15
TGTGCCAGCAGAATCCAGGGAGACTATGGCTACACCTTC | CASRIQGDYGYTF | once | TRBJ1-2 | TRBV6-5 | . | 13
TGCAGTGCTCCGCCCCAGCGGGGGGGCCACAATGAGCAGTTCTTC | CSAPPQRGGHNEQFF | many | TRBJ2-1 | TRBV20-1 | TRBD2 | 15
TGTGCCAGCAGACCTAGCGGGGGGTTTTACAATGAGCAGTTCTTC | CASRPSGGFYNEQFF | few | TRBJ2-1 | TRBV6-5 | TRBD2 | 15
TGTGCCAGCAGGCAACCGGGACACCTGAACACTGAAGCTTTCTTT | CASRQPGHLNTEAFF | few | TRBJ1-1 | TRBV12-3/TRBV12-4 | . | 15
TGTGCCAGCAGCAGGGGCGCTAACTATGGCTACACCTTC | CASSRGANYGYTF | many | TRBJ1-2 | TRBV25-1 | . | 13
TGTGCCAGCAGCCAAGCCCCGCAAGGCTCCTACAATGAGCAGTTCTTC | CASSQAPQGSYNEQFF | . | TRBJ2-1 | TRBV14 | . | 16
TGCGCCAGCAGCAGGGAAAATAATAATTCACCCCTCCACTTT | CASSRENNNSPLHF | many | TRBJ1-6 | TRBV5-1 | . | 14
TGTGCCAGCAGTTTATTTTCAGGTCGGGGCTATGGCTACACCTTC | CASSLFSGRGYGYTF | few | TRBJ1-2 | TRBV28 | . | 15
TGTGCCAGCAGCCAAGATACGTCAGTCCTCTATGGCTACACCTTC | CASSQDTSVLYGYTF | many | TRBJ1-2 | TRBV4-2 | . | 15
TGTTTCAGGGGTGAGCAGTACTTC | CFRGEQYF | many | TRBJ2-7 | TRBV12-3/TRBV12-4 | . | 8
TGCAGTGCTAGCCCTGGTAGGGGTGGTTCTGAAGCTTTCTTT | CSASPGRGGSEAFF | . | TRBJ1-1 | TRBV20-1 | . | 14
TGCGCCAGCAGCTGGGCCCGGACAGGGGGGGAGACCCAGTACTTC | CASSWARTGGETQYF | many | TRBJ2-5 | TRBV5-1 | TRBD1 | 15
TGCAGCGTTGGTCTCGGATGGGGCTACGAGCAGTACTTC | CSVGLGWGYEQYF | many | TRBJ2-7 | TRBV29-1 | . | 13
TGTGCCAGCAGCTTAGAGGTCGCAGGGGATGAGCAGTTCTTC | CASSLEVAGDEQFF | . | TRBJ2-1 | TRBV7-9 | . | 14
TGTGCCAGCAGACTATACAGGGATAGCTCCTACGAGCAGTACTTC | CASRLYRDSSYEQYF | . | TRBJ2-7 | TRBV6-1 | . | 15
TGTGCCAGCAGCCTTGGACGGGAAGCAAGCACTGAAGCTTTCTTT | CASSLGREASTEAFF | few | TRBJ1-1 | TRBV7-6 | . | 15
TGCAGTGCTAGAGATTCCGGGGCCGCCGCCTCTGGGGCCAACGTCCTGACTTTC | CSARDSGAAASGANVLTF | . | TRBJ2-6 | TRBV20-1 | . | 18
TGTGCCAGTACTCGAAGAGGCGAGGAAATTTATGGCTACACCTTC | CASTRRGEEIYGYTF | . | TRBJ1-2 | TRBV19 | . | 15
TGCGCCAGCAGCTTCCAAGGGGGGTTAAATGGCTACACCTTC | CASSFQGGLNGYTF | . | TRBJ1-2 | TRBV5-1 | . | 14
TGTGCCAGCAGCTTAGGGACTAGCGGGGAAATGGCAGATACGCAGTATTTT | CASSLGTSGEMADTQYF | many | TRBJ2-3 | TRBV7-9 | TRBD2 | 17
TGTGCCAGCAGCCGGGACAGGGCCCCCGGGGAGCTGTTTTTT | CASSRDRAPGELFF | . | TRBJ2-2 | TRBV7-3 | TRBD1 | 14
TGTGCCACCGAAACCGGGACTAGCGGGAACAATGAGCAGTTCTTC | CATETGTSGNNEQFF | once | TRBJ2-1 | TRBV10-3 | TRBD2 | 15
TGTGCCAGCGCTTCACCCTACAATGAGCAGTTCTTC | CASASPYNEQFF | many | TRBJ2-1 | TRBV7-8 | . | 12